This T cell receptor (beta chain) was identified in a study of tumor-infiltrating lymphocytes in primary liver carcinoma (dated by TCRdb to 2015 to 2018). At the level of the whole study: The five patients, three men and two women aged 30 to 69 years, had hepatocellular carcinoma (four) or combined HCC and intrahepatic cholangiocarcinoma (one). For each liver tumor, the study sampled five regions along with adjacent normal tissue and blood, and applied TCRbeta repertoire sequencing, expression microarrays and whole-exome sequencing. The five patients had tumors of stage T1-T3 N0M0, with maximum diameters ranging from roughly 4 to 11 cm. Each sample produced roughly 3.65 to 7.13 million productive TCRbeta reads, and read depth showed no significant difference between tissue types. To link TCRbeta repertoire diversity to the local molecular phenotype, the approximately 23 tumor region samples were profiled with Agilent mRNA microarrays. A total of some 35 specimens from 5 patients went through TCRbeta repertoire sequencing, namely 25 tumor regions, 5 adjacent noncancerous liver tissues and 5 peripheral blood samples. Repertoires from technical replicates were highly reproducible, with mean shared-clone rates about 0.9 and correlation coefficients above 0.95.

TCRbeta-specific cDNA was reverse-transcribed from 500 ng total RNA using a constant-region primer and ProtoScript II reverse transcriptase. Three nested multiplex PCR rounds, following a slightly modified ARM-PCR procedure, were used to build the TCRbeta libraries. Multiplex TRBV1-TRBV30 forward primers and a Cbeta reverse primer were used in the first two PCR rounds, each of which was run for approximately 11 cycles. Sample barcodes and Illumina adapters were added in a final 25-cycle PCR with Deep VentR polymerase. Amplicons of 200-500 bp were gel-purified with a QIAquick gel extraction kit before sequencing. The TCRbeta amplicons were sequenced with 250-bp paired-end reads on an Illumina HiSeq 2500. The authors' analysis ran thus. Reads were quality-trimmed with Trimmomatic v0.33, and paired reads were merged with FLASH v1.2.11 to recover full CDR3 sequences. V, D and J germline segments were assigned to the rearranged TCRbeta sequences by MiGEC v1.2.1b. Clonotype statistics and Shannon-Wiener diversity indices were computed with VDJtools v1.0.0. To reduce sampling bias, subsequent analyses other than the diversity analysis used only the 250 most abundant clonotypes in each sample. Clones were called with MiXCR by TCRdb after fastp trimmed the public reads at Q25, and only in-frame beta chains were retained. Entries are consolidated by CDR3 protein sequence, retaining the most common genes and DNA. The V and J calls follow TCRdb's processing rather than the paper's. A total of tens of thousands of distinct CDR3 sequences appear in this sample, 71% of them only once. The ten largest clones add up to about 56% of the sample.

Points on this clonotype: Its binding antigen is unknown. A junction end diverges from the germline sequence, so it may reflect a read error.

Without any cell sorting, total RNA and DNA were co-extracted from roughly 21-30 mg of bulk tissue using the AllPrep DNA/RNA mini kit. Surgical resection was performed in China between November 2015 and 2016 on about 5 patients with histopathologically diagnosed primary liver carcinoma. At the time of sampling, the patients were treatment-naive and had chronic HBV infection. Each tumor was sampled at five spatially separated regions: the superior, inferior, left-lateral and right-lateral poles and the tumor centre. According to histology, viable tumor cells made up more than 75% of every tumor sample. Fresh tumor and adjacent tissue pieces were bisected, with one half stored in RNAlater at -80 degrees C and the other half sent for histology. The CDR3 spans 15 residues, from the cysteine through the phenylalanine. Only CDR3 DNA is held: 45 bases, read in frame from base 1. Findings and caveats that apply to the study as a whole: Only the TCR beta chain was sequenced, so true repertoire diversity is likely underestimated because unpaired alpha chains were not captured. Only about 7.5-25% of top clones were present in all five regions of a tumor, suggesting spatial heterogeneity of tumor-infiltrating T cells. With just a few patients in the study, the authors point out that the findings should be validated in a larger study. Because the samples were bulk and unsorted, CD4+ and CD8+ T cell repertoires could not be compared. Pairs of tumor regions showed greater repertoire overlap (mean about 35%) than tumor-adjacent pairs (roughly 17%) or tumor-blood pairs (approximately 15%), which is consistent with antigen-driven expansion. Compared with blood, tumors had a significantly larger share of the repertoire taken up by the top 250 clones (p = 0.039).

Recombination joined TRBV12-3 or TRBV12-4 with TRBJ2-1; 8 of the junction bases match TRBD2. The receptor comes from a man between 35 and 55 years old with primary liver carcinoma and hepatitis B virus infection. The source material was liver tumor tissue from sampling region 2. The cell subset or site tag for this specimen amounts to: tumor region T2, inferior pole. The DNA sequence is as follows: TGTGCCAGCAGTCTTACGGGAGGGTCCGCAAATGAACAGTTCTTC. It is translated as CASSLTGGSANEQFF.